This T cell receptor (beta chain) appears in the sequencing data of a study of cytomegalovirus exposure and HLA in healthy donors (dated by TCRdb to 2017 to 2019). Regarding the complete study: An earlier analysis of approximately 640 of the donors reported 250 to 350 Gb of sequence data and 117 million unique TCR beta sequences from 150 million to 200 million T cells. An early release that covered roughly 600 HLA-typed donors contained about 300 gigabases of sequencing data and tens of millions of unique TCR sequences. Rather than drawing on any new phenotypic data, the later analysis identified candidate immune exposures from TCR beta sequences and the way those sequences occurred across donors. In a later genetic analysis, genome-wide SNP genotypes for about three fifths of the roughly 670 donors were used, and that subset was treated as a discovery cohort. Besides the first cohort of 550 to 750 subjects, a separate validation cohort made up of 95 to 150 different subjects was used. An earlier analysis of about 600 of the donors used high-throughput TCR beta sequencing to judge whether each TCR beta V gene segment behaved as functional or pseudogenic. The aim of the study was to test whether cataloging public T cell receptors could identify signatures of past pathogen exposure. Roughly 5 DR-DQ haplotypes were handled as single units for association and clustering, since linkage in the cohort was strong. All discovery cohort repertoires had been generated using a single sequencing platform. Typing coverage varied by locus: roughly 620-640 donors for A, B, C, DRB1 and DQB1; more than 500 for DQA1; about 600 for DPA1; approximately 450 for DPB1. Both class I and class II loci were covered by HLA typing, at four-digit resolution. Using immunosequencing, the study profiled T cell repertoires from fewer than 850 subjects and related those repertoires to cytomegalovirus serostatus. To study patterns of TCR occurrence, a later analysis re-analyzed previously published TCR beta repertoires from 600 to 750 donors and added high-resolution HLA genotyping. Donor age, sex, ethnicity and CMV serostatus were compiled alongside the repertoire data. The study combined high-throughput TCR immunosequencing, statistical association of individual TCRs with disease status, and machine learning to predict cytomegalovirus infection status. Among the roughly 400 genotyped donors, approximately 77% belonged to the genetic ancestry cluster associated with self-reported Caucasian donors. Among a few hundred genotyped donors of the cohort, an average of 235,054 unique TCR beta nucleotide sequences were sequenced per donor, about a sixth of them non-productive.

Library preparation used the immunoSEQ multiplex PCR assay. The multiplex PCR relied on a mix of 60 forward primers for TCR Vbeta segments and 13 reverse primers for TCR Jbeta segments. The CDR3 region of rearranged TCR beta genes was amplified from genomic DNA with a multiplex PCR assay. The amplified TCR beta libraries were sequenced on the Illumina HiSeq System as 87-base-pair reads. Per the authors' processing: In a later analysis, around 80 million unique TCR beta chains were counted across the approximately 640 repertoires, and approximately 9.9 million of these chains were shared by at least two donors. A nearest-neighbor algorithm error-corrected the raw reads and collapsed the reads into unique sequences, merging closely related sequences to remove PCR and sequencing errors. To assign V, D and J gene segments, CDR3 sequences were aligned to IMGT reference sequences. For a sequence to be retained, at least a six-nucleotide match to both a V gene segment and a J gene segment was required. Rearrangements were classified as productive when the CDR3 lacked stop codons and remained in frame with V and J, and all other rearrangements were classified as non-productive. CDR3 was defined by IMGT convention, running from the second conserved V-encoded cysteine to the conserved J-encoded phenylalanine. The earlier analysis of 500 to 750 of the donors excluded any sequence lacking an unambiguous match to a single V gene segment. An earlier analysis of 587 of the donors classified V segments as functional when productive rearrangements were above 56.7% and as segregating when the standard deviation between donors was above 5%. A statistical classification framework was built to diagnose cytomegalovirus status from the catalog of TCR beta chain sequences. V and J gene assignment, in a later analysis, came from comparing TCR nucleotide sequences with IMGT/GENE-DB human TR gene sequences. The TCRdist pipeline was used in a later analysis to assign CDR3 sequences and most-parsimonious VDJ recombination scenarios. A later analysis defined each TCR beta chain by its CDR3 amino acid sequence plus V-gene family, and excluded reads lacking a unique V-gene family. As a way to deal with suspected cross-contamination and a sequencing artifact, a later analysis dropped hundreds of nucleotide sequences that were highly shared and had low generation probability. For each public chain, a later analysis derived a clonal expansion index from normalized ranks of inferred template counts within each repertoire. In a later analysis, generation probabilities were computed using a VDJ recombination model fitted to out-of-frame rearrangements, and the results were checked against IGoR. In a later analysis, hypergeometric tests were used to score TCR-TCR, TCR-HLA and TCR-CMV co-occurrence, with a repertoire-size bias correction applied to TCR pairs. False discovery rates were estimated in a later analysis by permuting HLA or CMV assignments 20 times. In a later analysis, co-occurring TCRs were grouped using DBSCAN, with TCRdist sequence similarity added in when clustering inside HLA-allele-positive subsets. For co-occurrence clustering, repertoires with fewer than 30,000 or more than 120,000 public chains were excluded, along with roughly five repertoires with anomalous nucleotide sharing. What TCRdb holds here is the immuneACCESS table cut down to in-frame rearrangements. Part of the clones is not present; checked against another copy, under half of the missing clones reflect an unresolved V gene, and the others are unexplained. V and J calls and clone size follow that table, whereas D and trimming were derived from the DNA. This sample has roughly 150,000 clones in its table, and almost 80% of those were observed once. The ten largest clones take up roughly 0.7% of the sample.

The cohort consisted of some 670 healthy bone marrow donors. At the time of sampling, every cohort member was nominally healthy, though immune exposures that went unrecorded were likely present. The donor tested CMV seronegative and was one of the 352 seronegative cohort members. Each donor provided a peripheral blood sample, and peripheral blood mononuclear cells were used for TCR beta sequencing. The Qiagen DNeasy Blood Extraction Kit was used to extract genomic DNA from the blood cell samples. The table lists this clone with a few counts. The specificity of this receptor is unknown. Within one base of it there is no much larger clone, and no base qualities were kept. V gives up 4 bases and J gives up 2 bases, and the segment between their germline ends measures 16 bases. CDR1 and CDR2 are read off the germline V gene as SGHTS and YDEGEE. The CDR3 contains 16 residues, cysteine and phenylalanine counted. The entry retains the CDR3 DNA only, 48 bases that are in frame from base 1.

Overall study results and their limits: A later analysis reported that several top co-occurrence clusters appeared linked to parvovirus B19, influenza, CMV and Epstein-Barr virus. CMV serostatus was the only immune exposure information available for the cohort. A later analysis found that most CMV-associated TCR beta chains appeared HLA-restricted, with HLA associations seemingly driven largely by CMV exposure. The earlier analysis of approximately 590 of the donors excluded some 16 rarely observed V segments, including chromosome 9 orphons, because counts were too low. A cluster of highly shared sequence variants was judged likely to be a technical artifact of the sequencing pipeline. Correlated functional status among segregating V segments might reflect linkage disequilibrium, but an unknown experimental factor could not be ruled out. This cohort had only TCR beta chains sequenced, and the lack of alpha or paired-chain data limited which features could be detected. Presence/absence analyses assumed roughly uniform sequencing depth across donors, an assumption that may not hold. Because HLA typing was missing for some donors at each locus, association tests included only the typed subset. An association between a missense DCLRE1C variant and V-gene and J-gene trimming of TCR beta chains was found in a later genetic analysis and replicated in an independent cohort. A later analysis associated about 16,000 TCR beta sequences with specific HLA alleles at a false discovery rate of 0.05. In a later analysis, TCR association rates were found to vary across HLA loci, with the most associated TCRs seen for DRB1 alleles and the fewest for HLA-C alleles. Compared with equally common non-associated chains, HLA-associated TCR beta chains in a later analysis were more clonally expanded and had lower generation probabilities. According to a later genetic analysis, donors in an Asian-associated ancestry cluster had fewer N-insertions in productive TCRs than the approximately 630-donor mean. Broadly in line with IMGT annotations, most TCR beta V segments showed up in productive rearrangements about 87% or about 30% of the time in an earlier analysis of several hundred of the donors. A total of some 180 TCR beta chains were listed by the study as associated with cytomegalovirus. When HLA alleles, especially DR and DQ, strongly co-occurred, TCR associations were difficult to assign to individual alleles. The classifier was reported to diagnose cytomegalovirus status with high specificity and sensitivity in both the original and validation cohorts. It was suggested by the authors that the approach could potentially be generalized to other disease states and immunological phenotypes. While some public TCRs were present in many individuals, most TCR sequences turned up only very rarely across donors. In vitro tests confirmed that three of the cytomegalovirus-associated TCR beta chains recognize cytomegalovirus antigens. Because the 87-base-pair reads could not distinguish some IMGT-functional V segments, including TRBV6-2 and TRBV6-3, those segments were excluded. A further reported finding was that TCR beta sequences accurately predicted the HLA-A and HLA-B alleles for most subjects in the first cohort.

The sample consisted of PBMCs. The chain joins TRBV5-8 to TRBJ1-5, with the D gene call left open. The TCR comes from a male donor in good health and CMV-seronegative. The CDR3 is CASSPGRGVGNQPQHF. The DNA sequence reads TGTGCCAGCAGCCCGGGCCGCGGGGTGGGCAATCAGCCCCAGCATTTT.